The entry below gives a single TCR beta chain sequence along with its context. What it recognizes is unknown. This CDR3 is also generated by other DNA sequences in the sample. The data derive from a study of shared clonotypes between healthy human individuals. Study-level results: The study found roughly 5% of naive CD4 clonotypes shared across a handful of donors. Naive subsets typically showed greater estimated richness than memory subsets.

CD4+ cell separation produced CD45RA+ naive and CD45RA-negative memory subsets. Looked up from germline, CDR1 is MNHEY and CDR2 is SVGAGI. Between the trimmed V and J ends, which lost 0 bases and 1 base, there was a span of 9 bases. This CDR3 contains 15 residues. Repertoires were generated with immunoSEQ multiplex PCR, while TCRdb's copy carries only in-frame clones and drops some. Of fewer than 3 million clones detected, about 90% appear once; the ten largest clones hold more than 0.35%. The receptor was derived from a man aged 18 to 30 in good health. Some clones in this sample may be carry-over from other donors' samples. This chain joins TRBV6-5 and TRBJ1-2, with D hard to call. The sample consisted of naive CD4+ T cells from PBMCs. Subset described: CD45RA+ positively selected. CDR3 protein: CASSYSGRYNYGYTF. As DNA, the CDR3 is TGTGCCAGCAGTTACTCGGGTCGATATAACTATGGCTACACCTTC.